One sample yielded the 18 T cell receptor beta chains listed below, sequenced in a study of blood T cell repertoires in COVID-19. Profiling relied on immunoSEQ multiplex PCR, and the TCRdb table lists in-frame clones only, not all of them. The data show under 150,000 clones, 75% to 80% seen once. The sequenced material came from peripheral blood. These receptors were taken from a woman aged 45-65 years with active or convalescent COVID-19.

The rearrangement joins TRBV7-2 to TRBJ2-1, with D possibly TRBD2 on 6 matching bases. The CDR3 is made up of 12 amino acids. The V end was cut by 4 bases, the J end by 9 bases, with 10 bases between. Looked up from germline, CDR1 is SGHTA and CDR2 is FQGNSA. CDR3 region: CASSSQAGEQFF. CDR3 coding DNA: TGTGCCAGCAGCTCCCAAGCGGGTGAGCAGTTCTTC.

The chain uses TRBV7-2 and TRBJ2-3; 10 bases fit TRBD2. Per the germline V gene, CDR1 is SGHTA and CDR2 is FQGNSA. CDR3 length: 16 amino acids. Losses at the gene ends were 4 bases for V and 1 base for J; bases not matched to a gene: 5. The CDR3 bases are TGTGCCAGCAGCTACTGGACTAGCGGAGGCACAGATACGCAGTATTTT. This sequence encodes CASSYWTSGGTDTQYF.

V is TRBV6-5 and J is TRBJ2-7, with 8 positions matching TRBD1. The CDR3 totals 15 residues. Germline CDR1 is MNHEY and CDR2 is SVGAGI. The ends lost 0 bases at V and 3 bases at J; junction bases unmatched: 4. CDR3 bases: TGTGCCAGCAGTTACTCTCCAGGGGGCCACTACGAGCAGTACTTC. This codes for CASSYSPGGHYEQYF.

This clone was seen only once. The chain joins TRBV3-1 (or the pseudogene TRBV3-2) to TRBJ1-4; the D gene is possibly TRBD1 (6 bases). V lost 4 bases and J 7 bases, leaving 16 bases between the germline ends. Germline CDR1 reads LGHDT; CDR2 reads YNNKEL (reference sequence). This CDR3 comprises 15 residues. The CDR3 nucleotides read TGTGCCAGCAGCCCCGTCCAGGGGACGGGTGAAAAACTGTTTTTT. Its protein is CASSPVQGTGEKLFF.

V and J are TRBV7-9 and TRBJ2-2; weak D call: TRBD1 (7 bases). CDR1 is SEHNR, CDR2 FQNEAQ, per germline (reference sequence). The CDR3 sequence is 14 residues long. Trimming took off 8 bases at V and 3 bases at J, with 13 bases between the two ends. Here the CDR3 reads CASWRDSDTGELFF. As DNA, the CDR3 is TGTGCCAGCTGGAGGGACAGCGACACCGGGGAGCTGTTTTTT.

The chain's CDR3 is CASSLRQGEGNQPQHF. CDR3 coding DNA: TGTGCCAGCAGTTTAAGGCAGGGGGAAGGCAATCAGCCCCAGCATTTT. This chain uses TRBV28 with TRBJ1-5; TRBD1 matches 7 bases. CDR3 length: 16 residues. J lost 2 bases, V lost 2 bases, and 6 bases had no gene match. The V gene's germline CDR1 is MDHEN and CDR2 SYDVKM.

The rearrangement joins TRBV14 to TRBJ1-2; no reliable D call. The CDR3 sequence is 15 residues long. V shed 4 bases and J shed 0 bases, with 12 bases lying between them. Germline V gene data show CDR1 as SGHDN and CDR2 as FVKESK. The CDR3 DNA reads TGTGCCAGCAGCCTACAAGGAGCGGCTAACTATGGCTACACCTTC. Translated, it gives CASSLQGAANYGYTF.

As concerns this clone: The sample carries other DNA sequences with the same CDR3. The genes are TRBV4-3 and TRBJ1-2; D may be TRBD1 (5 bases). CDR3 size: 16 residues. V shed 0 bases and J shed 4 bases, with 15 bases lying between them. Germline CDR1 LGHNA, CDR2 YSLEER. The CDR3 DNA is TGCGCCAGCAGCCAAGATCGGGTAGGGGCTGGCTATGGCTACACCTTC. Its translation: CASSQDRVGAGYGYTF.

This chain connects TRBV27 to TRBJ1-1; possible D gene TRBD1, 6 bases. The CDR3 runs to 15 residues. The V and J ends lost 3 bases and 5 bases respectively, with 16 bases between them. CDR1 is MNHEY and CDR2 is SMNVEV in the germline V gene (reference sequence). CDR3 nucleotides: TGTGCCAGCAGTTTCCGTCCCAAGGGGGGGACTGAAGCTTTCTTT. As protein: CASSFRPKGGTEAFF.

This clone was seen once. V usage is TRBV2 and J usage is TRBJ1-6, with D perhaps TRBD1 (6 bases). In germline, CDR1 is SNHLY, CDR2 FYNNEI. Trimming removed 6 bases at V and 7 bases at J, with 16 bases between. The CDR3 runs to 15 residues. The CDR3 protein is CASRTNTGSNSPLHF. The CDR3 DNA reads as TGTGCCAGCAGAACCAACACAGGGTCAAATTCACCCCTCCACTTT.

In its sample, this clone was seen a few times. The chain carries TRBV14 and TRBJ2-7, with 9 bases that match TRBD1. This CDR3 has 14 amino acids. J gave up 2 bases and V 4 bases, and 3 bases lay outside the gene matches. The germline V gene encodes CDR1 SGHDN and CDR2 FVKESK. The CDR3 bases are TGTGCCAGCAGCCGACAGGGGGGAGCCTACGAGCAGTACTTC. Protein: CASSRQGGAYEQYF.

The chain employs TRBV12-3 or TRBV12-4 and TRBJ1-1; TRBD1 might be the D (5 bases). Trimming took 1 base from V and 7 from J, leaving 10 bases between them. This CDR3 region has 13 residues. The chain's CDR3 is CASSLVAGIEAFF. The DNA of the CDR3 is TGTGCCAGCAGTTTAGTGGCAGGGATTGAAGCTTTCTTT.

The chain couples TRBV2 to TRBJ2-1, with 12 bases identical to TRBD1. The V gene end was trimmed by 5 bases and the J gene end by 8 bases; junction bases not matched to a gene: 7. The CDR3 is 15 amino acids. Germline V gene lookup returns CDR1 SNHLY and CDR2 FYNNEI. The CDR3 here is CASSPGTGGIHEQFF. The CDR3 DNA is TGTGCCAGCAGTCCCGGGACAGGGGGCATCCATGAGCAGTTCTTC.

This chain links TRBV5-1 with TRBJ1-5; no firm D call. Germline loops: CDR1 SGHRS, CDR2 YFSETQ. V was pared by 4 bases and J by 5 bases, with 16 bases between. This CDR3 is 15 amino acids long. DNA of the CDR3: TGCGCCAGCAGCCCCACGGCGGGGAGCGATCAGCCCCAGCATTTT. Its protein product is CASSPTAGSDQPQHF. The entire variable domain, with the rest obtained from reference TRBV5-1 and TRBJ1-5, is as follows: KAGVTQTPRYLIKTRGQQVTLSCSPISGHRSVSWYQQTPGQGLQFLFEYFSETQRNKGNFPGRFSGRQFSNSRSEMNVSTLELGDSALYLCASSPTAGSDQPQHFGDGTRLSIL.

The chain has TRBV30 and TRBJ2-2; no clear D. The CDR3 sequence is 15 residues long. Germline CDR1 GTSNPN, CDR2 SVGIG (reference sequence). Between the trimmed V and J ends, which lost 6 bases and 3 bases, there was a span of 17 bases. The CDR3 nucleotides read TGTGCCTGTCTTGCCTTGGGCACCCACACCGGGGAGCTGTTTTTT. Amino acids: CACLALGTHTGELFF.

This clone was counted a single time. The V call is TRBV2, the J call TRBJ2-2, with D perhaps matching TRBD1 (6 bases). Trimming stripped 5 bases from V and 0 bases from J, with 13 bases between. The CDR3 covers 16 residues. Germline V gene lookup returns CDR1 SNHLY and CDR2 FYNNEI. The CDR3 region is CASSYVGAANTGELFF. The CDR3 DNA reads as TGTGCCAGCAGTTATGTGGGGGCCGCGAACACCGGGGAGCTGTTTTTT.

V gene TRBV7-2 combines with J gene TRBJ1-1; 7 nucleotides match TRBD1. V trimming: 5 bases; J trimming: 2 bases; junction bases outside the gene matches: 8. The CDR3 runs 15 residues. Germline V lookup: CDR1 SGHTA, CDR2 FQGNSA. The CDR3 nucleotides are TGTGCCAGCAGCCCGACCGGACAGGTAAACACTGAAGCTTTCTTT. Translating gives CASSPTGQVNTEAFF.

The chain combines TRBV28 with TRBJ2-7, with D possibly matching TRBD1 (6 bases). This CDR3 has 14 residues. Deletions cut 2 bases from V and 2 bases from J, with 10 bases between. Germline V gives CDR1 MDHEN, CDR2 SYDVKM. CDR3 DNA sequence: TGTGCCAGCAGTTTAGAGGACAGAACCTACGAGCAGTACTTC. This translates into CASSLEDRTYEQYF. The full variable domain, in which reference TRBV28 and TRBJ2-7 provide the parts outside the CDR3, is DVKVTQSSRYLVKRTGEKVFLECVQDMDHENMFWYRQDPGLGLRLIYFSYDVKMKEKGDIPEGYSVSREKKERFSLILESASTNQTSMYLCASSLEDRTYEQYFGPGTRLTVT.